One sample yielded the 31 T cell receptor beta chains listed below, sequenced in a study of blood T cells in healthy people across ages. For the second PCR, which ran for about 6 to 11 cycles, a sample-barcoded 5' primer and a J-beta primer mix were used. MiXCR was run by TCRdb on the 5' RACE reads, yielding one entry per CDR3 protein. Of about 1.6 million distinct CDR3 sequences listed, around 36% are singletons. Sequencing was carried out using blood. The receptors derive from a woman in her 30s in good health.

This clonotype appeared a few times. Its ends do not fully match the called genes, so a read error is possible. The chain combines TRBV5-1 with TRBJ2-2; D ambiguous. The CDR3 is made up of 13 amino acids. Germline values: CDR1 SGHRS, CDR2 YFSETQ. The CDR3 is CAGSSWGTGELFF. The CDR3 coding sequence is TGCGCCGGCAGCTCGTGGGGCACCGGGGAGCTGTTTTTT.

The chain carries TRBV7-2 and TRBJ2-5, with 7 bases identical to TRBD1. Losses at the gene ends were 5 bases for V and 1 base for J; bases not matched to a gene: 4. CDR1 and CDR2 from the germline V gene are SGHTA and FQGNSA. This CDR3 contains 14 residues. The CDR3 sequence: CASSPRGFQETQYF. CDR3 bases: TGTGCCAGCAGCCCCAGGGGGTTCCAAGAGACCCAGTACTTC. Complete variable domain (other parts from reference TRBV7-2 and TRBJ2-5): GAGVSQSPSNKVTEKGKDVELRCDPISGHTALYWYRQSLGQGLEFLIYFQGNSAPDKSGLPSDRFSAERTGGSVSTLTIQRTQQEDSAVYLCASSPRGFQETQYFGPGTRLLVL.

As concerns this clonotype: A read error may produce the germline difference seen at one junction end. This rearrangement joins TRBV20-1 to TRBJ2-4, with 13 bases aligning to TRBD2. The DNA end favors TRBJ2-7, so the J call may be wrong. The CDR3 contains 14 residues. Germline V CDR1 and CDR2: DFQATT, SNEGSKA (reference sequence). CDR3 region: CSTRGTSGIYEQYF. The CDR3 nucleotides are TGCAGTACTAGGGGGACTAGCGGGATCTACGAGCAGTACTTC.

The gene calls are TRBV5-1 and TRBJ2-5; 7 bases are shared with TRBD2. This CDR3 contains 17 residues. The germline gives CDR1 SGHRS, CDR2 YFSETQ. V lost 0 bases and J lost 1; bases outside the gene matches: 9. CDR3 bases: TGCGCCAGCAGCTTGGGGATAGCGGGCGAAATCCAAGAGACCCAGTACTTC. Protein: CASSLGIAGEIQETQYF.

The table lists this clonotype with a few counts. The CDR3 loop is CATSTEEGEKQYF. Here the CDR3 DNA reads TGTGCCACCAGCACTGAGGAAGGGGAGAAGCAGTACTTC. J is TRBJ2-7 and V is TRBV15; either TRBD1 or TRBD2 may fit D (5 bases each). Per the germline V gene, CDR1 is LNHNV and CDR2 is YYDKDF (reference sequence). The CDR3 consists of 13 residues. The V end lost 4 bases, the J end lost 8 bases, and 15 bases lay between the germline ends. Complete variable domain (other parts from reference TRBV15 and TRBJ2-7): DAMVIQNPRYQVTQFGKPVTLSCSQTLNHNVMYWYQQKSSQAPKLLFHYYDKDFNNEADTPDNFQSRRPNTSFCFLDIRSPGLGDTAMYLCATSTEEGEKQYFGPGTRLTVT.

The chain couples TRBV20-1 to TRBJ2-3, with D tentatively TRBD2 (5 bases). Trimming stripped 2 bases from V and 1 base from J, with 16 bases between. The CDR3 is 16 amino acids. CDR1 DFQATT and CDR2 SNEGSKA come from the germline V gene (reference sequence). CDR3 bases: TGCAGTGCTAGAATCCCCGGACGGGGTCGCACAGATACGCAGTATTTT. Protein sequence: CSARIPGRGRTDTQYF.

The chain carries TRBV5-1 and TRBJ2-1; 7 bases fit TRBD2. The V gene's germline CDR1 is SGHRS and CDR2 YFSETQ. The CDR3 covers 15 residues. With V trimmed by 4 bases and J by 9 bases, 13 bases remained unmatched. Here the CDR3 DNA reads TGCGCCAGCAGCGGTAGCGGGCCCCGTAACAGTGAGCAGTTCTTC. Its protein is CASSGSGPRNSEQFF. The variable domain in full, completed from reference TRBV5-1 and TRBJ2-1, reads KAGVTQTPRYLIKTRGQQVTLSCSPISGHRSVSWYQQTPGQGLQFLFEYFSETQRNKGNFPGRFSGRQFSNSRSEMNVSTLELGDSALYLCASSGSGPRNSEQFFGPGTRLTVL.

The rearrangement joins TRBV29-1 to TRBJ2-3; 7 nucleotides agree with TRBD2. CDR1 SQVTM and CDR2 ANQGSEA come from the germline V gene. The V gene end was trimmed by 4 bases and the J gene end by 2 bases; junction bases not matched to a gene: 6. The CDR3 runs to 14 residues. CDR3: CSVAPAGNTDTQYF. CDR3 nucleotide sequence: TGCAGCGTTGCGCCAGCGGGAAACACAGATACGCAGTATTTT.

Only a few counts were recorded for this clonotype. V is TRBV6-5 and J is TRBJ2-7, with 9 bases matching TRBD1. V trimming: 7 bases; J trimming: 3 bases; junction bases outside the gene matches: 7. The CDR3 is made up of 14 amino acids. In germline, CDR1 is MNHEY, CDR2 SVGAGI. This CDR3 is CASMAGQGGYEQYF. CDR3 bases: TGTGCCAGCATGGCGGGACAGGGAGGCTACGAGCAGTACTTC.

The chain combines TRBV6-2 or TRBV6-3 with TRBJ1-1; D is possibly TRBD1 (6 bases). This CDR3 has 17 residues. The germline V and J ends were trimmed by 5 bases and 3 bases, with 22 bases remaining between them. Germline V gene sequence: CDR1 MNHEY, CDR2 SVGEGT. The DNA for the CDR3 is TGTGCCAGCAGTCGACATACGGCAGGGGCTCGGGACACTGAAGCTTTCTTT. Encoded protein: CASSRHTAGARDTEAFF.

The chain employs TRBV7-3 and TRBJ1-1, with D perhaps matching TRBD1 (5 bases). The length of the CDR3 is 15 residues. The germline V gene has CDR1 SGHTA and CDR2 FQGTGA. Between the trimmed V and J ends, which lost 2 bases and 4 bases, there was a span of 14 bases. The CDR3 loop reads CASSLAGGLSTEAFF. CDR3 nucleotide sequence: TGTGCCAGCAGCTTAGCCGGGGGATTAAGCACTGAAGCTTTCTTT.

This clonotype was observed a few times. The chain combines TRBV7-8 with TRBJ1-2, with D possibly TRBD1 on 5 matching bases. Germline V lookup: CDR1 SGHVS, CDR2 FQNEAQ. The CDR3 spans 15 residues. The ends were cut back, 2 bases at V and 4 bases at J, with 14 bases in the middle. Written as DNA, the CDR3 is TGTGCCAGCAGCTTACCACGAAGGGGATTCTATGGCTACACCTTC. Its protein product is CASSLPRRGFYGYTF.

This clonotype was detected ten times or more. The genes are TRBV20-1 and TRBJ1-1; TRBD1 matches 9 bases. From germline, CDR1 is DFQATT and CDR2 SNEGSKA (reference sequence). There are 14 residues in the CDR3. V shed 5 bases and J 1 base; nucleotides not matched to a gene: 5. The CDR3 DNA sequence: TGCAGTGCTGCGGGACAGGGCTCGAACACTGAAGCTTTCTTT. Its protein is CSAAGQGSNTEAFF.

This chain joins TRBV25-1 and TRBJ1-5; the D is unclear. Trimming pared 0 bases from V and 0 bases from J, leaving 3 bases between. The CDR3 spans 14 residues. Germline V gene lookup returns CDR1 MGHDK and CDR2 SYGVNS. CDR3 sequence reads: CASSEYYSNQPQHF. CDR3 DNA sequence: TGTGCCAGCAGTGAATACTATAGCAATCAGCCCCAGCATTTT.

This clonotype turned up a few times. J is TRBJ2-3 and V is TRBV4-1; D may be TRBD2 (6 bases). The CDR3 loop spans 13 amino acids. The germline V gene has CDR1 MGHRA and CDR2 YSYEKL. Trimming cost V 4 bases and J 4 bases, with 9 bases left between them. CDR3 sequence (DNA): TGCGCCAGCAGCCGACTAGTCTCAGATACGCAGTATTTT. It translates to CASSRLVSDTQYF.

A few counts support this clonotype. Compared with germline, one end of the junction differs, possibly owing to a read error. The chain has TRBV5-5 and TRBJ2-3; 9 positions agree with TRBD2. This CDR3 spans 15 amino acids. Germline V gene lookup returns CDR1 SGHKS and CDR2 YYEKEE (reference sequence). DNA for the CDR3: TGTGCCGGCAGCGTGAGCGGGGGGCCCACAGATACGCAGTATTTT. Amino acids: CAGSVSGGPTDTQYF.

The rearrangement uses TRBV5-1 and TRBJ1-1; D call uncertain. Germline CDR1 SGHRS, CDR2 YFSETQ. The CDR3 has 14 residues. V was shortened by 3 bases and J by 0 bases, with 9 bases between the two germline ends. As DNA, the CDR3 is TGCGCCAGCAGCTACCGGGCCCTGAACACTGAAGCTTTCTTT. Translating gives CASSYRALNTEAFF.

This chain uses TRBV29-1 with TRBJ1-1; 7 bases line up with TRBD1. The CDR3 is 13 amino acids. The trim removed 7 bases at V and 4 bases at J, leaving 9 bases unmatched. Germline V gene data show CDR1 as SQVTM and CDR2 as ANQGSEA. This CDR3 reads CSAGTGVVTEAFF. CDR3 in DNA: TGCAGCGCAGGAACAGGGGTGGTCACTGAAGCTTTCTTT. The full variable domain, completed using reference TRBV29-1 and TRBJ1-1, is SAVISQKPSRDICQRGTSLTIQCQVDSQVTMMFWYRQQPGQSLTLIATANQGSEATYESGFVIDKFPISRPNLTFSTLTVSNMSPEDSSIYLCSAGTGVVTEAFFGQGTRLTVV.

This clonotype was seen a handful of times. The gene calls are TRBV12-3 or TRBV12-4 and TRBJ2-5, with TRBD1 matching 7 bases. Trimming at V came to 4 bases and at J to 0 bases, leaving 5 bases not matched to a gene. The CDR3 length is 15 residues. The CDR3 loop reads CASSSTGMYQETQYF. CDR3 DNA sequence: TGTGCCAGCAGTTCGACAGGGATGTACCAAGAGACCCAGTACTTC.

A word on this clonotype: The junction differs from germline at one of its ends, possibly a read error. The chain carries TRBV5-1 and TRBJ2-5, with 8 bases lining up with TRBD2. The CDR3 is 16 amino acids. Looked up from germline, CDR1 is SGHRS and CDR2 is YFSETQ. The CDR3 sequence is CTSSLSQRGRSETQYF. Here the CDR3 DNA reads TGCACCAGCAGCTTGTCTCAGCGGGGGAGGTCGGAGACCCAGTACTTC. Based on the CDR3 plus reference TRBV5-1 and TRBJ2-5, the full variable domain is KAGVTQTPRYLIKTRGQQVTLSCSPISGHRSVSWYQQTPGQGLQFLFEYFSETQRNKGNFPGRFSGRQFSNSRSEMNVSTLELGDSALYLCTSSLSQRGRSETQYFGPGTRLLVL.

The V call is TRBV5-1, the J call TRBJ2-5; 7 bases match TRBD1. Trimming at V came to 3 bases and at J to 2 bases, leaving 7 bases not matched to a gene. CDR3 size: 15 residues. The germline V gene has CDR1 SGHRS and CDR2 YFSETQ. The CDR3 spells CASSWTGQIQETQYF. The CDR3 nucleotides read TGCGCCAGCAGCTGGACAGGCCAGATACAAGAGACCCAGTACTTC.

The rearrangement joins TRBV20-1 to TRBJ2-3; 10 positions match TRBD2. CDR3 length: 14 residues. V shed 7 bases, J shed 1 base, and the junction held 5 bases outside the gene matches. Looked up from germline, CDR1 is DFQATT and CDR2 is SNEGSKA (reference sequence). As DNA, the CDR3 is TGCAGTGAGTCTAGCGGGGGTGGCACAGATACGCAGTATTTT. This gives the protein CSESSGGGTDTQYF.

The genes are TRBV7-9 and TRBJ2-7; 13 nucleotides agree with TRBD2. J was trimmed by 9 bases and V by 5 bases; bases with no gene match: 13. This CDR3 has 16 residues. In germline, CDR1 is SEHNR, CDR2 FQNEAQ (reference sequence). DNA of the CDR3: TGTGCCAGCAGCGTCCCGACTAGCGGGAGGCCCAATGGGCAGTACTTC. Protein product: CASSVPTSGRPNGQYF.

This clonotype came up a few times. This sequence joins TRBV5-5 and TRBJ2-6; D is uncertain. From germline, CDR1 is SGHKS and CDR2 YYEKEE (reference sequence). V lost 4 bases to trimming and J lost 2 bases, with 10 bases between them. This CDR3 is built from 15 residues. As DNA, the CDR3 is TGTGCCAGCAGCAACCTCGGCCCTGGGGCCAACGTCCTGACTTTC. Amino acids: CASSNLGPGANVLTF.

V usage is TRBV5-1 and J usage is TRBJ2-1, with 8 positions matching TRBD2. Germline values: CDR1 SGHRS, CDR2 YFSETQ. CDR3 length: 15 residues. J gave up 6 bases and V 6 bases, and 11 bases lay outside the gene matches. CDR3 sequence: CASNPTGGASNEQFF. The DNA for the CDR3 is TGCGCCAGCAACCCCACCGGGGGGGCGTCCAATGAGCAGTTCTTC.

The V call is TRBV3-1, the J call TRBJ1-2; weak D call: TRBD1 (5 bases). Trimming took off 0 bases at V and 2 bases at J, with 10 bases between the two ends. Per the germline V gene, CDR1 is LGHDT and CDR2 is YNNKEL (reference sequence). The length of the CDR3 is 15 residues. DNA of the CDR3: TGTGCCAGCAGCCAAGACCAGGCAGGGAACTATGGCTACACCTTC. Its translation: CASSQDQAGNYGYTF.

Concerning this clonotype itself: Germline is not matched at one junction end, which may reflect a read error. The rearrangement links TRBV27 to TRBJ2-1; 10 bases match TRBD2. This CDR3 region has 18 residues. Germline V gene sequence: CDR1 MNHEY, CDR2 SMNVEV (reference sequence). The CDR3 coding sequence is TGTACCAGCAGTTTATCGGGTAGCGGGAGGATTGTCTACAATGAGCAGTTCTTC. The encoded protein is CTSSLSGSGRIVYNEQFF.

Regarding this clonotype: One end of the junction does not line up with germline, which may come from a read error. The CDR3 DNA reads as TGTGCCACCAGCCCGGACAGAACTAGCACAGGTACGCAGTATTTT. Translation gives CATSPDRTSTGTQYF. The genes are TRBV15 and TRBJ2-3; TRBD1 or TRBD2 may be the D gene (6 bases each). From germline, CDR1 is LNHNV and CDR2 YYDKDF (reference sequence). This CDR3 spans 15 amino acids.

The V gene is TRBV11-3, the J gene TRBJ2-1, with 13 bases aligning to TRBD2. Germline V lookup: CDR1 SGHNT, CDR2 YENEEA. The CDR3 covers 17 residues. Trimming took 4 bases from V and 7 from J; bases not matched to a gene: 10. The chain's CDR3 is CASSSGTSGDGINEQFF. The CDR3 DNA sequence: TGTGCCAGCAGCTCCGGGACTAGCGGGGATGGGATAAATGAGCAGTTCTTC.

The V and J genes are TRBV6-2 or TRBV6-3 and TRBJ1-5; D uncertain. CDR3 size: 14 residues. The germline gives CDR1 MNHEY, CDR2 SVGEGT. V gave up 4 bases and J gave up 10 bases, with 17 bases separating them. The CDR3 sequence is CASSLGQWRGPQHF. CDR3 bases: TGTGCCAGCAGTTTGGGTCAGTGGCGAGGACCCCAGCATTTT.

This clonotype was picked up a small number of times. An end of the junction does not agree with germline; a read error may underlie this. The chain links TRBV9 to TRBJ2-1, with a possible D match to TRBD2 (5 bases). The CDR3 is 19 residues long. Germline-derived CDR1 and CDR2 are SGDLS and YYNGEE. As DNA, the CDR3 is TGTGTCAGCAGCGGACGATCGCGACGTTACGGGGAATCTTACAATGAGCAGTTCTTC. Amino acids: CVSSGRSRRYGESYNEQFF.